Presented here are 9 T cell receptor beta chains from one specimen sequenced in a study of human T cells and chemical hapten exposure. Each CDR3 protein gets one entry after TCRdb re-called the RACE reads with MiXCR. The sample lists fewer than 150,000 distinct CDR3 sequences; approximately 13% were seen once. Documented time point: patch test 1, 2 weeks after DPC sensitization. Treatment indicated: therapeutic diphenylcyclopropenone sensitization with weekly scalp DPC. Sequenced material: whole blood, taken in connection with sensitization to the hapten diphenylcyclopropenone (DPC). The receptors come from a man aged 18 to 35 with alopecia areata. Some clones in this sample may be carry-over from other donors' samples.

This clonotype was recorded a few times. The chain has TRBV21-1 and TRBJ2-7; the table's D call, TRBD1, has no DNA check behind it. TRBV21-1 is a documented pseudogene. CDR3 length: 17 amino acids. Written as DNA, the CDR3 is TGTGCCAGCAGCAAACTACAGGGAATCAGGGGGCCCTACGAGCAGTACGTC. The encoded protein is CASSKLQGIRGPYEQYV.

The chain joins TRBV10-1 to TRBJ2-3, with 7 bases identical to TRBD1. The V gene end was trimmed by 5 bases and the J gene end by 6 bases; junction bases not matched to a gene: 8. CDR1 WNHNN and CDR2 SYGVQD come from the germline V gene (reference sequence). CDR3 length equals 14 residues. The CDR3 nucleotides read TGCGCCAGCAGTCCGATGAGGGGGCAGGATACGCAGTATTTT. Its protein is CASSPMRGQDTQYF.

This chain joins TRBV5-5 and TRBJ2-7; the D is unclear. Trimming removed 1 base at V and 0 bases at J, with 8 bases between. The V gene's germline CDR1 is SGHKS and CDR2 YYEKEE (reference sequence). There are 14 residues in the CDR3. CDR3 nucleotides: TGTGCCAGCAGCTTGAGTGAGAGCTCCTACGAGCAGTACGTC. Its protein is CASSLSESSYEQYV.

The chain employs TRBV18 and TRBJ2-7; 9 bases match TRBD1. Germline CDR1 KGHSH, CDR2 LQKENI. This CDR3 spans 15 amino acids. Germline trimming cut 4 bases from V and 3 bases from J; bases unmatched to any gene: 7. CDR3 sequence reads: CASSQTGTGFYEQYF. The CDR3 coding sequence is TGTGCCAGCTCACAAACCGGGACAGGGTTCTACGAGCAGTACTTC.

This clonotype has more than one count but fewer than ten. This chain uses TRBV7-6 with TRBJ2-7; TRBD1 agrees at 7 bases. This CDR3 comprises 13 residues. Trimming removed 4 bases from V and 2 bases from J; junction bases left unmatched: 2. Germline values: CDR1 SGHVS, CDR2 FNYEAQ. CDR3 region: CASSYGQAYEQYV. Written as DNA, the CDR3 is TGTGCCAGCAGCTACGGACAGGCCTACGAGCAGTACGTC.

This chain uses TRBV12-3 or TRBV12-4 with TRBJ1-5; perhaps TRBD1 as D (6 bases). Between the trimmed V and J ends, which lost 1 base and 7 bases, there was a span of 8 bases. There are 13 residues in the CDR3. CDR3 sequence: CASSLEGHQPQHF. CDR3 DNA sequence: TGTGCCAGCAGTTTAGAGGGACACCAGCCCCAGCATTTT.

The chain has TRBV4-2 and TRBJ1-2, with 7 bases identical to TRBD1. CDR3 length equals 17 residues. The germline gives CDR1 LGHNA, CDR2 YNFKEQ. The junction had 9 bases not matched to a gene; V was cut back by 0 bases and J by 2 bases. The CDR3 reads CASSQELGTVGNYGYTF. CDR3 DNA sequence: TGTGCCAGCAGCCAAGAATTGGGGACAGTGGGGAACTATGGCTACACCTTC.

This chain's CDR3 is CASSARLQGAHTEAFF. CDR3 nucleotides: TGTGCCAGCAGCGCAAGGCTACAGGGGGCGCACACTGAAGCTTTCTTT. V and J are TRBV9 and TRBJ1-1; 9 bases are shared with TRBD1. J lost 3 bases, V lost 3 bases, and 9 bases had no gene match. This CDR3 is built from 16 residues. Germline CDR1 and CDR2: SGDLS and YYNGEE.

This clonotype was observed a handful of times. The chain combines TRBV11-2 with TRBJ2-3; D is unresolved. The CDR3 loop spans 15 amino acids. Germline assignment: CDR1 SGHAT and CDR2 FQNNGV. The V gene lost 0 bases and the J gene lost 3 bases, with 10 bases spanning the gap. The CDR3 loop reads CASSLEALGTDTQYF. The CDR3 region has the DNA TGTGCCAGCAGCTTAGAGGCCTTGGGAACAGATACGCAGTATTTT.